This paragraph covers one TCR beta chain sequence. This same CDR3 is encoded by further DNA sequences in the sample. This sample stems from a study of shared clonotypes between healthy human individuals. Generated by immunoSEQ multiplex PCR, the TCRdb table keeps only in-frame clones and is missing some. The data show a few million clones, with approximately 90% seen just once and about 0.13% held by the top ten. HIV-negative, healthy adults without recent acute infections or vaccinations were the donors. The origin of this receptor is a man younger than 30 in good health. The material sequenced was naive CD4+ T cells sorted from blood. Subset in this sample: CD45RA+ positively selected.

The CDR3 coding sequence is TGTGCCATCAGTGAAGGACAGGGGTCGTACGAGCAGTACTTC. Amino acids: CAISEGQGSYEQYF. The gene calls are TRBV10-3 and TRBJ2-7; 9 nucleotides agree with TRBD1. Per the germline V gene, CDR1 is ENHRY and CDR2 is SYGVKD. The V and J ends lost 3 bases and 4 bases, in that order; junction bases with no gene match: 4. The CDR3 has 14 residues.